These T cell receptor beta chains were read from a single sample in a study of shared clonotypes between healthy human individuals. Libraries were prepared by immunoSEQ multiplex PCR; TCRdb keeps only in-frame clonotypes and omits some of them. The sample carries millions of clones, approximately 94% recorded once. The sequenced sample was naive CD8+ T cells from PBMCs. The receptors were sampled from a man aged 18 to 35 in good health. Some clones in this sample may be carry-over from other donors' samples. Both conserved end residues are trimmed from each CDR3.

>TRBV5-6
ASSLLSGTFYEQY
>TRBV7-8
ASSRTVVSTDTQY
>TRBV30
AWSDRVNTEAF
>TRBV5-6
ASFGLNNEQF
>TRBV9
ASSLTGGVRDEQY
>TRBV5-6
ASSLVGGRGTEAF
>TRBV9
ASSPVAGGPGDIQY
>TRBV29-1
SVKLRSYNEQF
>TRBV6-1
ASSEDRGLFEY
>TRBV6-5
ASSWGQNSGNTIY
>TRBV7-9
ASSLAQETQY
>TRBV4-1
ASSQVIISNEKLF
>TRBV10-3
AIRDRQGVSLGNHNEQF
>TRBV11-2
ASSESGILYNEQF
>TRBV13
ASSSGQANGAEAF
>TRBV9
ASSAGQGGTEAF
>TRBV14
ASSPYLNTEAF
>TRBV6-4
ASSERSGNTIY
>TRBV10-3
AISEPPTSGRYEQY
>TRBV27
ASSLIGGETQY
>TRBV5-1
ASSPDSYYGYT
>TRBV9
ASSVETGWADTQY
>TRBV19
ASSPGTGGETQY
>TRBV7-9
ASSLTRLAGSTDTQY
>TRBV30
AWRRTGGHEQY
>TRBV28
ASRWTGFEKLF
>TRBV9
ASSVGKKRGYNEQF
>TRBV28
ASSPTWTGGHLANYGYT
>TRBV28
ASSLAEGYNEKLF
>TRBV11-1
ASSLVGGTDTQY
>TRBV11-2
ASSDPGQGNEKLF
>TRBV10-2
ASSRSQGKTSRPTSYNEQF
>TRBV28
ASSPGERYEQY
>TRBV4-1
ASSQSPQANYGYT
>TRBV25-1
ASSESGRNYGYT
>TRBV9
ASSGTRDYNEQF
>TRBV28
ASRKLAGITNNEQF
>TRBV29-1
SVEVGGNIQY
>TRBV15
ATRNIADYNEQF
>TRBV6-6
ASSIQETQY
>TRBV30
AWTLPRDHYRYGYT
>TRBV19
ASSSSRQAPVVGYT
>TRBV6-5
ASSYGVTTDTQY
>TRBV10-3
AISESMATSYEQY
>TRBV28
ASSSTGTGKPQH
>TRBV6-1
ASREGAGTYEQY
>TRBV10-3
AISLTGGPYPQTYEQY
>TRBV7-8
ASSFSGQGVYEQY
>TRBV11-2
ASSILETQY
>TRBV27
ASSFTGGSSYSNQPQH
>TRBV4-1
ASSQDSGGEETQY
>TRBV9
ASSVVPGGPYNEQF
>TRBV28
ASRSGQFKGVLLNTEAF
>TRBV5-1
ASSLWTGEDSGANVLT